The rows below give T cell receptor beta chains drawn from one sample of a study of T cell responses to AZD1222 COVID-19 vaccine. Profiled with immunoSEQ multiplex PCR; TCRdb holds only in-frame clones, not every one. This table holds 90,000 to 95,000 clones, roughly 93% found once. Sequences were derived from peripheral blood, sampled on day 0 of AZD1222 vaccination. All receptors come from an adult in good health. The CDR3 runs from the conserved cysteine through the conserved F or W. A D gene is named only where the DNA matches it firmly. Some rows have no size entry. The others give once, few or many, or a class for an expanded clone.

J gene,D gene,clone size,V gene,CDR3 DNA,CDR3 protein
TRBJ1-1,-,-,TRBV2,TGTGCCAGCAGTCGGGGATCAAACACTGAAGCTTTCTTT,CASSRGSNTEAFF
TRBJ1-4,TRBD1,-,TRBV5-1,TGCGCCAGCAGCTTTGGACAGGGGACTAATGAAAAACTGTTTTTT,CASSFGQGTNEKLFF
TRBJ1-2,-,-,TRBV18,TGTGCCAGCTCTTTTATCCCCGACCTCTATGGCTACACCTTC,CASSFIPDLYGYTF
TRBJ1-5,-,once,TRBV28,TGTGCCAGCAGTTTAGCCCTAAGGGGAGGGCAGCCCCAGCATTTT,CASSLALRGGQPQHF
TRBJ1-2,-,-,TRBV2,TGTGCCAGCAGTTTGACGGCGACTAACTATGGCTACACCTTC,CASSLTATNYGYTF
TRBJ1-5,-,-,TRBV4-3,TGCGCCAGCAGCCAAGATTACCAGGGACATCAGCCCCAGCATTTT,CASSQDYQGHQPQHF
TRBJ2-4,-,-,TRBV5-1,TGCGCCAGCAGCGAAGATCGGGGTGGAAAAAACATTCAGTACTTC,CASSEDRGGKNIQYF
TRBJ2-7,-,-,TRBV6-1,TGTGCCAGCAGTGATGGACAGAACTACGAGCAGTACTTC,CASSDGQNYEQYF
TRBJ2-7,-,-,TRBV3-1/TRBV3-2,TGTGCCAGCAGCCACCCCCCGGGCCCGGGACGGCGAACCCCCTTATACGAGCAGTACTTC,CASSHPPGPGRRTPLYEQYF
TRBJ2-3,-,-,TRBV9,TGTGCCAGCAGCTTGGGCCCTGCGGGAGATACGCAGTATTTT,CASSLGPAGDTQYF
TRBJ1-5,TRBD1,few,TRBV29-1,TGCAGCGTGTCACAGGGGGCCTCGGGGCAGCCCCAGCATTTT,CSVSQGASGQPQHF
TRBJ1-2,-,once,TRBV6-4,TGTGCCAGCCGAGACAGCTACTATCGCTACACCTTC,CASRDSYYRYTF
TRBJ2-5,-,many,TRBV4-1,TGCGCCAGCAGCCAGGGGGACTGGGAGACCCAGTACTTC,CASSQGDWETQYF
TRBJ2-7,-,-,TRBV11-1,TGTGCCAGCAGCTTAGCGCACACCTACGAGCAGTACTTC,CASSLAHTYEQYF
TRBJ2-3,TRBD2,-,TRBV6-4,TGTGCCAGCAGTGCCAGCGGGGGGGGGACTAGCACAGATACGCAGTATTTT,CASSASGGGTSTDTQYF
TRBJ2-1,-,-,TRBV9,TGTGCCAGCAGCGTAGGCCTCCTCAATGAGCAGTTCTTC,CASSVGLLNEQFF
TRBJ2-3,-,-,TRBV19,TGTGCCAGTAGTTTGGGCCTCGGACGGGATACGCAGTATTTT,CASSLGLGRDTQYF
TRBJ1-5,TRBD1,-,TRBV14,TGTGCCAGCAGCCAGAGTGACAGGGGGCCCCAGCATTTT,CASSQSDRGPQHF
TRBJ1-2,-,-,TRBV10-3,TGTGCCATCAGTTTCAGGGATGGCTACACCTTC,CAISFRDGYTF
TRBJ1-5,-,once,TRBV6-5,TGTGCCTCTGGCGGTCAGCCCCAGCATTTT,CASGGQPQHF
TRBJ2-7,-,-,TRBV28,TGTGCCAGCAATCCGACCGGCTACGAGCAGTACTTC,CASNPTGYEQYF
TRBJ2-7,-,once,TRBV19,TGTGCCAGTAGTATCGTCGGAGGGGGATACGAGCAGTACTTC,CASSIVGGGYEQYF
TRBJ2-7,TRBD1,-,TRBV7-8,TGTGCCAGCAGCTCAAATAGACAGGGAGTTTCCTACGAGCAGTACTTC,CASSSNRQGVSYEQYF
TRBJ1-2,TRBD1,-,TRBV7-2,TGTGCCAGCAGCCGGGAGGGGGCGCGGGGCTACACCTTC,CASSREGARGYTF
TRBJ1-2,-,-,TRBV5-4,TGTGCCAGCACTAGTTCCACGGTTTATCCTGGCTACACCTTC,CASTSSTVYPGYTF
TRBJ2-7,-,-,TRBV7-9,TGTGCCAGCAACCTGCAAGGGACCGCCTACGAGCAGTACTTC,CASNLQGTAYEQYF
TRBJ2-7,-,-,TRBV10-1,TGCGCCAGAAAACAGGGTTACGAGCAGTACTTC,CARKQGYEQYF
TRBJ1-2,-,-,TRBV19,TGTGCCAGTAGTATGAGCGGATACGTTAACTATGGCTACACCTTC,CASSMSGYVNYGYTF
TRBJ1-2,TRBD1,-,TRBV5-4,TGTGCCAGCAGCGCCACGGGACAGGGTAACTATGGCTACACCTTC,CASSATGQGNYGYTF
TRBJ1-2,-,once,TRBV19,TGTGCCAGTAGACCCAGAAGCGAAGGGAGTCGCTATGGCTACACCTTC,CASRPRSEGSRYGYTF
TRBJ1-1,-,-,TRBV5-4,TGTGCCAGCAGCTTGGTTTACGGCGGAAGGGCGGGCACTGAAGCTTTCTTT,CASSLVYGGRAGTEAFF
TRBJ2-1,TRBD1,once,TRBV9,TGTGCCAGCAATCGGGACAGAAGCTCCTACAATGAGCAGTTCTTC,CASNRDRSSYNEQFF
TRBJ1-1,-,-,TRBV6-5,TGTGCCAGCAGTTACGGGGACACTGAAGCTTTCTTT,CASSYGDTEAFF
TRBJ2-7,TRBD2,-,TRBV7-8,TGTGCCAGCAGCCCCGGGACTAGCGGGGTGTACGAGCAGTACTTC,CASSPGTSGVYEQYF
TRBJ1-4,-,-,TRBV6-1,TGTGCCAGCAGTGAACGACTCTATGACAGAAACACACCAACTAATGAAAAACTGTTTTTT,CASSERLYDRNTPTNEKLFF
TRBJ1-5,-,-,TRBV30,TGTGCCTGGAGTGTGGTGGACAACAATCAGCCCCAGCATTTT,CAWSVVDNNQPQHF
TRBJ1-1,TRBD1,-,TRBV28,TGTGCCAGTGGCCCGGGACAGGGAGGGACTGAAGCTTTCTTT,CASGPGQGGTEAFF
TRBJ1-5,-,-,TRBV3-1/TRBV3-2,TGTGCCAGCAGCCAAGATAATCAGCCCCAGCATTTT,CASSQDNQPQHF
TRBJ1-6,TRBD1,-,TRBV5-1,TGCGCCAGCAGCTCCGAACCGGGACAGTATTCACCCCTCCACTTT,CASSSEPGQYSPLHF
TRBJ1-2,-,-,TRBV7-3,TGTGCCAGCAGCTCCGTACGGGTGGACGGCTACACCTTC,CASSSVRVDGYTF
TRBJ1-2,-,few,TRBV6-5,TGTGCCAGCAGTTACGGAGATGGCCCCGCTAACTATGGCTACACCTTC,CASSYGDGPANYGYTF
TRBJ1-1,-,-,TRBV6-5,TGTGCCAGCAGGTACAGGCAGAACACTGAAGCTTTCTTT,CASRYRQNTEAFF
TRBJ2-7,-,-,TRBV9,TGTGCCAGCAGCGTAGCGCCTCTATCCCACGAGCAGTACTTC,CASSVAPLSHEQYF
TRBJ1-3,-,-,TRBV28,TGTGCCAGCAGTTTTGGGCAGCATGGAAACACCATATATTTT,CASSFGQHGNTIYF
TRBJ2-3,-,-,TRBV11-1,TGTGCCAGCAGCAATGGACCTCGCACAGATACGCAGTATTTT,CASSNGPRTDTQYF